This TCR beta chain was sequenced for a study of TIL therapy for anti-PD-1-resistant metastatic lung cancer. Time point reported: pre-treatment sample, taken before nivolumab and TIL therapy. Adults with stage 4 NSCLC were enrolled in a phase I trial. The immunoSEQ assay was v3. Sequencing depth was around 1.9 million read pairs for survey level, roughly 4.5-6 million for deep. Using immunoSEQ multiplex PCR, the repertoire was profiled, and TCRdb retains in-frame clones only, with some absent. The sample lists approximately 60,000 clones; about 81% were seen once. The sequence came from a person between 25 and 79 years old with non-small cell lung cancer. The sequencing here drew on blood, taken at baseline.

In DNA form, the CDR3 reads TGTGCCAGCAGCTTTACCTCAGGGGCTGGACAGGGGGGAAATAATGAGCAGTTCTTC. Its protein is CASSFTSGAGQGGNNEQFF. This chain connects TRBV7-6 to TRBJ2-1; 10 bases align to TRBD1. The CDR3 extends over 19 amino acids. V trimming: 3 bases; J trimming: 7 bases; junction bases outside the gene matches: 18. Germline lookup yields CDR1 SGHVS and CDR2 FNYEAQ.